Below are 23 T cell receptor beta chains sequenced from a single sample in a study of T cell changes during pregnancy in multiple sclerosis. Sequenced by immunoSEQ multiplex PCR; TCRdb stores in-frame clones only, minus some. Of approximately 31,000 clones listed, 85% to 95% are singletons. The input for sequencing was CD4+ T cells from peripheral blood mononuclear cells, taken in the second trimester of pregnancy. These receptors originate from a female donor with multiple sclerosis, enrolled in a pregnancy study.

V gene TRBV4-2 combines with J gene TRBJ1-2, with 9 bases fitting TRBD1. Germline lookup yields CDR1 LGHNA and CDR2 YNFKEQ. The CDR3 totals 16 residues. Trimming took 0 bases from V and 3 from J; bases not matched to a gene: 5. The CDR3 coding sequence is TGTGCCAGCAGCCAAGATGGGACAGGGCAGGACTATGGCTACACCTTC. Translating it yields CASSQDGTGQDYGYTF.

In its sample, this clone was seen once. The J gene is TRBJ2-1, the V gene TRBV27; 7 bases agree with TRBD1. V was clipped by 5 bases and J by 7 bases; unmatched bases: 14. The germline CDR1 and CDR2 sequences are MNHEY and SMNVEV (reference sequence). The CDR3 is 16 residues long. CDR3 nucleotide sequence: TGTGCCAGCAGTCCCCCGGACAGGTTGGGTGGGAATGAGCAGTTCTTC. Its protein product is CASSPPDRLGGNEQFF.

The genes are TRBV2 and TRBJ1-3; no clear D. The J call is uncertain, as TRBJ2-2 better fits the DNA end. The CDR3 has 14 residues. Germline lookup yields CDR1 SNHLY and CDR2 FYNNEI. The CDR3 DNA sequence: TGTGCCAGCAGTGAGTCAACCCCCACCGGGGAGCTGTTTTTT. Translating gives CASSESTPTGELFF.

The chain recombines TRBV25-1 with TRBJ1-1, with a tentative D call TRBD1 (5 bases). V lost 6 bases, J lost 1 base, and 9 bases lay in between. The CDR3 covers 13 residues. Germline V lookup: CDR1 MGHDK, CDR2 SYGVNS. The CDR3 DNA sequence: TGTGCCAGCAGAGGGGTAGGGAACACTGAAGCTTTCTTT. This sequence encodes CASRGVGNTEAFF. Using reference TRBV25-1 and TRBJ1-1 for the parts outside the CDR3, the full variable domain is EADIYQTPRYLVIGTGKKITLECSQTMGHDKMYWYQQDPGMELHLIHYSYGVNSTEKGDLSSESTVSRIRTEHFPLTLESARPSHTSQYLCASRGVGNTEAFFGQGTRLTVV.

The chain links TRBV11-2 to TRBJ2-5; D is uncertain. CDR1 and CDR2 (germline): SGHAT, FQNNGV. The CDR3 is made up of 15 amino acids. V lost 3 bases, J lost 2 bases, and 13 bases lay in between. The chain's CDR3 is CASSLYRARQETQYF. For the CDR3, the DNA is TGTGCCAGCAGCTTGTACAGAGCCCGACAAGAGACCCAGTACTTC.

V gene TRBV29-1 combines with J gene TRBJ2-1; D perhaps matches TRBD1 (6 bases). Per germline, CDR1 SQVTM and CDR2 ANQGSEA. The V gene lost 4 bases and the J gene lost 6 bases, with 13 bases spanning the gap. The CDR3 sequence is 13 residues long. The CDR3 protein is CSVAPDSPNEQFF. The CDR3, as DNA: TGCAGCGTTGCCCCGGACAGCCCCAATGAGCAGTTCTTC.

The rearrangement links TRBV7-6 to TRBJ1-1; weak D call: TRBD1 (5 bases). Germline CDR1 is SGHVS and CDR2 is FNYEAQ. There are 14 residues in the CDR3. Trimming took off 5 bases at V and 2 bases at J, with 12 bases between the two ends. The CDR3, as DNA: TGTGCCAGCAGCCGCGACAGACTTAACACTGAAGCTTTCTTT. Translated: CASSRDRLNTEAFF.

CDR3 loop: CASGRVEGDYGYTF. In DNA form, the CDR3 reads TGCGCCAGCGGAAGGGTGGAAGGGGACTATGGCTACACCTTC. The chain links TRBV4-1 to TRBJ1-2, with a possible D match to TRBD1 (5 bases). V gave up 8 bases and J gave up 3 bases, with 16 bases separating them. The germline V gene encodes CDR1 MGHRA and CDR2 YSYEKL. This CDR3 comprises 14 residues.

V gene TRBV6-5 combines with J gene TRBJ2-1; 9 positions agree with TRBD2. The CDR3 runs to 15 residues. With 5 bases clipped from V and 9 bases from J, the junction kept 11 bases outside the gene matches. Germline V gene lookup returns CDR1 MNHEY and CDR2 SVGAGI. Here the CDR3 DNA reads TGTGCCAGCAGTCTTAGCGGGAGATCCTCGGGTGAGCAGTTCTTC. Translated, it gives CASSLSGRSSGEQFF.

This rearrangement joins TRBV19 to TRBJ2-7; 12 positions agree with TRBD2. Per germline, CDR1 LNHDA and CDR2 SQIVND (reference sequence). CDR3 length: 15 amino acids. Trimming at V came to 5 bases and at J to 5 bases, leaving 7 bases not matched to a gene. CDR3 coding DNA: TGTGCCAGTAGTTCTCAGACTAGCGGGAGCGACGAGCAGTACTTC. Translation gives CASSSQTSGSDEQYF.

The rearrangement links TRBV11-2 to TRBJ1-2; D not certain. The CDR3 is 14 residues long. Germline V gene data show CDR1 as SGHAT and CDR2 as FQNNGV. V lost 0 bases and J lost 5, with 10 bases in between. This CDR3 is CASSLDRVSYGYTF. For the CDR3, the DNA is TGTGCCAGCAGCTTAGATCGGGTCAGTTATGGCTACACCTTC.

J is TRBJ2-1 and V is TRBV7-9; D perhaps matches TRBD2 (5 bases). Trimming removed 5 bases from V and 7 bases from J, with 15 bases in between. The CDR3 sequence is 14 residues long. The germline gives CDR1 SEHNR, CDR2 FQNEAQ (reference sequence). The CDR3 region is CASSNKALANEQFF. The CDR3 DNA sequence: TGTGCCAGCAGCAACAAGGCGTTAGCGAATGAGCAGTTCTTC.

V is TRBV10-1 and J is TRBJ2-7; TRBD2 agrees at 11 bases. V shed 7 bases, J shed 5 bases, and the junction held 10 bases outside the gene matches. This CDR3 region has 15 residues. The V gene's germline CDR1 is WNHNN and CDR2 SYGVQD (reference sequence). The CDR3 DNA reads TGCGCCAGCACTAGCGGGAGGAAATCCCCCGACGAGCAGTACTTC. Its translation is CASTSGRKSPDEQYF.

V and J are TRBV30 and TRBJ1-1; 8 positions match TRBD1. The CDR3 spans 13 residues. With V trimmed by 3 bases and J by 3 bases, 3 bases remained unmatched. Germline loops: CDR1 GTSNPN, CDR2 SVGIG (reference sequence). The CDR3 sequence: CAWSPQGDTEAFF. As DNA, the CDR3 is TGTGCCTGGAGCCCACAGGGGGACACTGAAGCTTTCTTT.

This chain links TRBV7-3 with TRBJ2-1, with D possibly TRBD1 on 5 matching bases. Per germline, CDR1 SGHTA and CDR2 FQGTGA. This CDR3 spans 15 amino acids. The V gene lost 2 bases and the J gene lost 6 bases, with 14 bases spanning the gap. The CDR3 coding sequence is TGTGCCAGCAGCTTACAGGGCAGGGTTAGCAATGAGCAGTTCTTC. Translation gives CASSLQGRVSNEQFF.

The V gene is TRBV27, the J gene TRBJ1-1; 8 bases agree with TRBD1. The CDR3 runs 15 residues. Unmatched junction bases numbered 11, after V lost 8 bases and J lost 3 bases. CDR1 is MNHEY and CDR2 is SMNVEV in the germline V gene (reference sequence). The CDR3 loop is CASGAGGRRDTEAFF. CDR3 coding DNA: TGTGCCAGCGGGGCAGGGGGCCGTAGGGACACTGAAGCTTTCTTT.

J is TRBJ1-2 and V is TRBV6-1; 9 bases are shared with TRBD1. The V gene end was trimmed by 6 bases and the J gene end by 1 base; junction bases not matched to a gene: 6. The CDR3 extends over 15 amino acids. Germline V gene sequence: CDR1 MNHNS, CDR2 SASEGT. CDR3 in amino acids: CASRLGQGYNYGYTF. The CDR3 DNA is TGTGCCAGCAGACTTGGACAGGGGTATAACTATGGCTACACCTTC.

The chain carries TRBV5-6 and TRBJ1-2; 8 bases map to TRBD1. Per germline, CDR1 SGHDT and CDR2 YYEEEE. CDR3 length equals 15 residues. V shed 5 bases and J 0 bases; nucleotides not matched to a gene: 6. CDR3 DNA sequence: TGTGCCAGCAGGGATCGGACAGGGACTAACTATGGCTACACCTTC. Protein product: CASRDRTGTNYGYTF.

The V call is TRBV27, the J call TRBJ2-2, with a possible D match to TRBD2 (6 bases). Germline V lookup: CDR1 MNHEY, CDR2 SMNVEV (reference sequence). CDR3 length: 14 residues. V gave up 6 bases and J gave up 4 bases, with 12 bases separating them. The CDR3 loop is CASSQGLITGELFF. Here the CDR3 DNA reads TGTGCCAGCAGCCAAGGACTAATCACCGGGGAGCTGTTTTTT.

This clone has only one observation. The genes are TRBV19 and TRBJ2-4; 10 nucleotides match TRBD2. Per the germline V gene, CDR1 is LNHDA and CDR2 is SQIVND (reference sequence). Losses at the gene ends were 3 bases for V and 7 bases for J; bases not matched to a gene: 9. This CDR3 region has 16 residues. The CDR3 bases are TGTGCCAGTAGTATCGGGGCTAGCGGGAGTTTGAACATTCAGTACTTC. Translation: CASSIGASGSLNIQYF.

This clone appeared a single time. The rearrangement joins TRBV9 to TRBJ2-3; TRBD2 matches at 7 bases. Trimming took 6 bases from V and 4 from J; bases not matched to a gene: 8. The CDR3 runs 14 residues. Germline CDR1 and CDR2: SGDLS and YYNGEE. CDR3 loop: CASNPSGAADTQYF. The DNA of the CDR3 is TGTGCCAGCAACCCTAGCGGTGCCGCAGATACGCAGTATTTT.

The J gene is TRBJ1-1, the V gene TRBV21-1. TRBV21-1 is a pseudogene locus. This CDR3 has 19 amino acids. The CDR3 protein is CASSKSTRPLLVMNTEAFF. Here the CDR3 DNA reads TGTGCCAGCAGCAAGTCTACCCGTCCGCTTCTTGTCATGAACACTGAAGCTTTCTTT.

This clone turned up a few times. The genes are TRBV19 and TRBJ1-5; TRBD1 aligns across 9 bases. CDR3 length: 13 amino acids. V shed 9 bases and J 2 bases; nucleotides not matched to a gene: 2. Germline values: CDR1 LNHDA, CDR2 SQIVND (reference sequence). The CDR3 DNA follows: TGTGCCAGCAGGGACAGGGGCAATCAGCCCCAGCATTTT. It encodes CASRDRGNQPQHF.